Described below is a single TCR beta chain sequence and its context. As yet, its antigen is unknown. V was trimmed by 0 bases and J by 3 bases, leaving 10 bases between them. The CDR3 sequence is 15 residues long. Germline V gene data show CDR1 as MNHEY and CDR2 as SVGAGI. MiXCR, applied by TCRdb to the RT-PCR reads, yields one record per CDR3 protein. The data show roughly 700,000 distinct CDR3 sequences, approximately 15% seen once. The sample comes from a study of response to subunit inactivated influenza vaccine. Study-wide points: Seasonal influenza vaccination, on each occasion, was suggested by the authors to recruit few new T cells.

The chain employs TRBV6-5 and TRBJ2-3; D unclear. This sample comprised PBMCs from blood, obtained around 14 days before vaccination. This clonotype was sampled from a man aged 50 to 60 who received an inactivated influenza vaccine. The CDR3 DNA is TGTGCCAGCAGTTACTCGTCGGCGCCTACAGATACGCAGTATTTT. This gives the protein CASSYSSAPTDTQYF.